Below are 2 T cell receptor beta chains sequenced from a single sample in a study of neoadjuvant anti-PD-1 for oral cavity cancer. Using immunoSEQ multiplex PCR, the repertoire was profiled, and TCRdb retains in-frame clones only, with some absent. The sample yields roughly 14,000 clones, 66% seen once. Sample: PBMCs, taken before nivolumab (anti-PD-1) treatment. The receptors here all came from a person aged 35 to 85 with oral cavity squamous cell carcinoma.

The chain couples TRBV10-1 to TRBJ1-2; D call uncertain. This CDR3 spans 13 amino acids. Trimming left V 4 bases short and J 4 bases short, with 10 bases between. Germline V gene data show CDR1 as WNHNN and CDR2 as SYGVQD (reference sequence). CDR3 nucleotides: TGCGCCAGCAGTGGCGGGAACGGCTATGGCTACACCTTC. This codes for CASSGGNGYGYTF.

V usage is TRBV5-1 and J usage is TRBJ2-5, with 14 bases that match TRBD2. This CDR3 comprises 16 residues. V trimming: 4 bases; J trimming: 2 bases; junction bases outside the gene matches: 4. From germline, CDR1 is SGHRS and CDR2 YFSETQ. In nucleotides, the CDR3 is TGCGCCAGCAGCCCCGGACTAGCGGGGGGTCAAGAGACCCAGTACTTC. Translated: CASSPGLAGGQETQYF. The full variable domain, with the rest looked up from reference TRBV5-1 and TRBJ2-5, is KAGVTQTPRYLIKTRGQQVTLSCSPISGHRSVSWYQQTPGQGLQFLFEYFSETQRNKGNFPGRFSGRQFSNSRSEMNVSTLELGDSALYLCASSPGLAGGQETQYFGPGTRLLVL.